This T cell receptor (beta chain) derives from a study of CD4 T cells in relation to SARS-CoV-2 and coronaviruses. Findings and limits, study-wide: This crossreactivity analysis covered spike protein alone, no other viral proteins.

This table comes from immunoSEQ multiplex PCR, and its TCRdb copy is limited to in-frame clones, with some not included. Of about 36,000 clones listed, just under 85% were seen once; the top ten hold around 7%. For approximately 10 days, roughly 10^5 sorted CD4+ cells grew with T cell-depleted PBMCs and CEF. Worth noting for this clone: Its antigen is as yet unknown.

V was shortened by 4 bases and J by 1 base, with 17 bases between the two germline ends. In germline, CDR1 is SGHRS, CDR2 YFSETQ. The CDR3 totals 16 residues. The V gene is TRBV5-1, the J gene TRBJ1-1, with D possibly TRBD1 on 6 matching bases. The receptor comes from an adult with COVID-19. Sample: naive CD4+ T cells from PBMCs, cultured in vitro. Subset reported: naive CD4+ T cells isolated by negative enrichment. In DNA form, the CDR3 reads TGCGCCAGCAGCAACCTCGGGGGGCCGCCGAACACTGAAGCTTTCTTT. Translated: CASSNLGGPPNTEAFF.